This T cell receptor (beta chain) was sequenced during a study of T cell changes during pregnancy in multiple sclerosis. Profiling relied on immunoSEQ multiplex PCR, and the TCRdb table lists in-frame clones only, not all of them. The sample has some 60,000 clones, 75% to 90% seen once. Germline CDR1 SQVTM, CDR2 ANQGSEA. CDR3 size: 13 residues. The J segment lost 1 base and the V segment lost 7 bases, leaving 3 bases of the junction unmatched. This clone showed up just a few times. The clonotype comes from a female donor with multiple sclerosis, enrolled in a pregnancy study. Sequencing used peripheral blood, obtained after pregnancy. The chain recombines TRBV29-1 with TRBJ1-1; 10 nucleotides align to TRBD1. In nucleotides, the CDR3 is TGCAGCGCTTGGGACAGGGGGAACACTGAAGCTTTCTTT. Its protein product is CSAWDRGNTEAFF.